This entry describes one TCR beta chain. This sample is drawn from a study of blood T cell repertoires in COVID-19. About the research overall: Collection of acute and convalescent COVID-19 samples took place in the United States, Italy and Spain. From T cells, B-cell-depleted T cells, or PBMCs came the material, which was cDNA or gDNA.

Original processing notes: Estimates of nucleated cell counts were drawn from the amplification of reference gene primers. The method was immunoSEQ multiplex PCR; TCRdb's version includes in-frame clones alone and lacks a portion of them. That table furnishes V, J and clone size, whereas the DNA furnished D and trimming. This sample has about 81,000 clones; approximately 80% occur once, and the top ten carry around 13%. Losses at the gene ends were 4 bases for V and 15 bases for J; bases not matched to a gene: 5. Looked up from germline, CDR1 is SGHRS and CDR2 is YFSETQ. This CDR3 comprises 11 residues.

The specimen was peripheral blood. The sequence was obtained from a human donor in a cohort sampled during active COVID-19. This chain connects TRBV5-1 to TRBJ2-1, with TRBD1 identical over 9 bases. The CDR3 DNA reads as TGCGCCAGCAGCCCGGACAGGGGTATGTTCTTC. Protein sequence: CASSPDRGMFF.